This T cell receptor beta chain emerged from a study of T-cell reconstitution after alpha-beta-depleted transplantation in children. Researchers prepared the TCRbeta library using unique molecular identifiers, the study reports. Each CDR3 protein is one row after TCRdb ran MiXCR on the PCR reads. The sample lists 600,000 to 700,000 distinct CDR3 sequences, 15% to 20% seen once, with under 1.2% in the top ten. Germline lookup yields CDR1 MGHRA and CDR2 YSYEKL. The length of the CDR3 is 15 residues. Trimming stripped 1 base from V and 1 base from J, with 10 bases between. The origin of this receptor is a human donor who donated a stem cell graft to a child with acute myeloid leukemia. The sequencing here drew on PBMCs from the stem cell graft donor, taken from the stem cell graft. This chain uses TRBV4-1 with TRBJ1-1, with D possibly matching TRBD1 (6 bases). The CDR3 sequence is CASSQVDRRNTEAFF. CDR3 nucleotides: TGCGCCAGCAGCCAAGTCGACAGGAGGAACACTGAAGCTTTCTTT.